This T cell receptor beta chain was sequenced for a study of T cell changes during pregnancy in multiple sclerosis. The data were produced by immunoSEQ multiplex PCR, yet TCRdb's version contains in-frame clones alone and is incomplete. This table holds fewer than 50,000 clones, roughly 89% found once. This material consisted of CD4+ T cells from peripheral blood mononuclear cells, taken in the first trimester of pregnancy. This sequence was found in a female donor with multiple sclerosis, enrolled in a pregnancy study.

The DNA for the CDR3 is TGTGCCAGCAGCTCGGGACAGACCAACGAGCAGTACTTC. Translated, it gives CASSSGQTNEQYF. The chain carries TRBV11-3 and TRBJ2-7; 7 nucleotides agree with TRBD1. CDR1 is SGHNT and CDR2 is YENEEA in the germline V gene. The V segment lost 4 bases and the J segment 5 bases; nucleotides outside the gene matches: 5. The CDR3 is made up of 13 amino acids.